The 31 T cell receptor beta chains in this list originate from one sample, sequenced in a study of blood T cell repertoires in COVID-19. The assay was immunoSEQ multiplex PCR, and TCRdb's table has in-frame clones only and misses some. This sample has 180,000 or so clones, with about 85% found just once. Material for sequencing was peripheral blood. The receptor set was obtained from a woman aged 80 or over with acute or convalescent COVID-19.

The chain couples TRBV4-1 to TRBJ2-7, with D maybe TRBD1 (6 bases). CDR1 and CDR2 (germline): MGHRA, YSYEKL. This CDR3 spans 17 amino acids. Trimming shortened V by 4 bases and J by 4 bases, and 23 bases separated the two germline ends. Here the CDR3 reads CASSPEIDRTGWYEQYF. The CDR3, as DNA: TGCGCCAGCAGCCCAGAAATAGATCGCACAGGGTGGTACGAGCAGTACTTC.

The V and J genes are TRBV6-5 and TRBJ2-7, with 7 nucleotides matching TRBD2. V trimming: 5 bases; J trimming: 3 bases; junction bases outside the gene matches: 4. The CDR3 contains 13 residues. CDR1 and CDR2 (germline): MNHEY, SVGAGI. CDR3 DNA: TGTGCCAGCAGTCCTAGCGGAGGCTACGAGCAGTACTTC. Protein sequence: CASSPSGGYEQYF.

Written as DNA, the CDR3 is TGTGCCACCAGCAGAGATCCCGAAGGGAGAGAGACCCAGTACTTC. It specifies CATSRDPEGRETQYF. The chain uses TRBV15 and TRBJ2-5; D possibly corresponds to TRBD2 (5 bases). The CDR3 sequence is 15 residues long. Trimming removed 0 bases from V and 4 bases from J, with 12 bases in between. The germline gives CDR1 LNHNV, CDR2 YYDKDF (reference sequence).

The chain joins TRBV19 to TRBJ2-7; 9 nucleotides line up with TRBD2. CDR3 length: 14 residues. The germline CDR1 and CDR2 sequences are LNHDA and SQIVND (reference sequence). Trimming removed 4 bases from V and 3 bases from J; junction bases left unmatched: 4. The CDR3 sequence: CASSNLAGSYEQYF. The CDR3 DNA is TGTGCCAGTAGTAATCTAGCGGGAAGCTACGAGCAGTACTTC.

This chain links TRBV7-2 with TRBJ2-6; 7 bases match TRBD2. Germline V lookup: CDR1 SGHTA, CDR2 FQGNSA. This CDR3 is 17 amino acids long. With 2 bases clipped from V and 2 bases from J, the junction kept 6 bases outside the gene matches. CDR3 DNA: TGTGCCAGCAGCTTACCCCAGGGAGGGCCTGGGGCCAACGTCCTGACTTTC. This gives the protein CASSLPQGGPGANVLTF.

This clone appeared once. The J gene is TRBJ2-2, the V gene TRBV24-1; perhaps TRBD1 as D (6 bases). Trimming removed 3 bases at V and 5 bases at J, with 18 bases between. There are 17 residues in the CDR3. Germline V gives CDR1 KGHDR, CDR2 SFDVKD. In DNA, the CDR3 is TGTGCCACCAGTGATACTAACAGGGTGGCTGTTACCGGGGAGCTGTTTTTT. It translates to CATSDTNRVAVTGELFF.

This chain connects TRBV9 to TRBJ1-4; 8 nucleotides agree with TRBD1. The germline V gene encodes CDR1 SGDLS and CDR2 YYNGEE. V was pared by 2 bases and J by 7 bases, with 7 bases of the junction left unmatched. There are 15 residues in the CDR3. The CDR3 region has the DNA TGTGCCAGCAGCGTGTCAGACAGGGGCATTGAAAAACTGTTTTTT. Residues: CASSVSDRGIEKLFF.

In nucleotides, the CDR3 is TGTGCCAGCAACAGTGACAGGCCCTACGAGCAGTACTTC. The encoded protein is CASNSDRPYEQYF. The chain is built from TRBV7-9 and TRBJ2-7, with D possibly matching TRBD1 (6 bases). The CDR3 contains 13 residues. V lost 7 bases, J lost 2 bases, and 12 bases lay in between. Germline lookup yields CDR1 SEHNR and CDR2 FQNEAQ (reference sequence).

This sequence joins TRBV3-1 (or the pseudogene TRBV3-2) and TRBJ1-1; D is unresolved. This CDR3 spans 13 amino acids. V lost 1 base, J lost 8 bases, and 11 bases lay in between. CDR1 and CDR2 from the germline V gene are LGHDT and YNNKEL (reference sequence). CDR3 sequence (DNA): TGTGCCAGCAGCCAAGTAAGAGGGCTAGAAGCTTTCTTT. It codes for CASSQVRGLEAFF.

This sequence joins TRBV5-1 and TRBJ1-1, with 7 bases that match TRBD1. The CDR3 is 15 amino acids. Germline V gene lookup returns CDR1 SGHRS and CDR2 YFSETQ. V trimming: 2 bases; J trimming: 1 base; junction bases outside the gene matches: 5. The CDR3 DNA follows: TGCGCCAGCAGCTTTACCCAGGGGGGGAACACTGAAGCTTTCTTT. Translating gives CASSFTQGGNTEAFF.

The V call is TRBV5-6, the J call TRBJ1-1; D ambiguous. Per germline, CDR1 SGHDT and CDR2 YYEEEE. V was pared by 0 bases and J by 9 bases, with 9 bases between. The CDR3 has 12 residues. CDR3 DNA: TGTGCCAGCAGCTTGGACAGTTCGAAAGCTTTCTTT. It is translated as CASSLDSSKAFF.

The chain is built from TRBV7-8 and TRBJ2-1; no definite D call. Per germline, CDR1 SGHVS and CDR2 FQNEAQ. The CDR3 is 16 residues long. The V end was cut by 1 base, the J end by 1 base, with 11 bases between. The CDR3 reads CASSLVSANSYNEQFF. The CDR3 DNA is TGTGCCAGCAGCTTAGTCAGCGCGAATTCCTACAATGAGCAGTTCTTC.

The chain couples TRBV19 to TRBJ1-5; 8 positions agree with TRBD1. The CDR3 sequence is 14 residues long. V shed 9 bases and J 4 bases; nucleotides not matched to a gene: 8. Germline V gene sequence: CDR1 LNHDA, CDR2 SQIVND (reference sequence). CDR3 sequence reads: CASREQGENQPQHF. DNA for the CDR3: TGTGCCAGCAGAGAACAGGGGGAGAATCAGCCCCAGCATTTT.

J is TRBJ1-6 and V is TRBV30, with D uncertain. Germline CDR1 reads GTSNPN; CDR2 reads SVGIG (reference sequence). CDR3 length: 16 amino acids. Trimming removed 6 bases from V and 10 bases from J, with 25 bases in between. CDR3 protein: CACIHLWRVRKSPLHF. As DNA, the CDR3 is TGTGCCTGCATACATCTTTGGAGGGTACGGAAGTCACCCCTCCACTTT.

The gene calls are TRBV21-1 and TRBJ1-2. TRBV21-1 is termed a pseudogene. The CDR3 contains 18 residues. In DNA form, the CDR3 reads TGTGCCAGACCTAGGCTGGCCGAACCCCGTTTGTACTTCTATGGCTACACCTTC. This gives the protein CARPRLAEPRLYFYGYTF.

The chain links TRBV29-1 to TRBJ2-7; 10 nucleotides align to TRBD1. V dropped 4 bases and J dropped 5; count of bases not matched to a gene: 5. CDR1 and CDR2 (germline): SQVTM, ANQGSEA. CDR3 length: 13 residues. The CDR3, as DNA: TGCAGCGTTGCGGGACAGGGGTACCACGAGCAGTACTTC. Translation: CSVAGQGYHEQYF.

Comments on this clone: The sample has other DNA sequences that encode this CDR3 too. The CDR3 reads CASSQVLRGSPLHF. The CDR3 DNA reads TGTGCCAGCAGCCAAGTCCTCAGGGGATCACCCCTCCACTTT. The chain recombines TRBV3-1 (or the pseudogene TRBV3-2) with TRBJ1-6; the D gene is possibly TRBD1 (6 bases). This CDR3 is 14 amino acids long. CDR1 is LGHDT, CDR2 YNNKEL, per germline (reference sequence). V gave up 1 base and J gave up 10 bases, with 11 bases separating them.

V gene TRBV6-1 combines with J gene TRBJ2-7, with TRBD1 identical over 7 bases. The CDR3 runs to 14 residues. The germline CDR1 and CDR2 sequences are MNHNS and SASEGT. V gave up 6 bases and J gave up 5 bases; unmatched junction bases: 10. DNA of the CDR3: TGTGCCAGCAGGTCGACAGGGATTCGAGACGAGCAGTACTTC. This gives the protein CASRSTGIRDEQYF.

The chain has TRBV2 and TRBJ1-5; no definite D call. The V and J ends lost 4 bases and 7 bases respectively, with 11 bases between them. The CDR3 has 13 residues. CDR1 is SNHLY and CDR2 is FYNNEI in the germline V gene. The CDR3 reads CASSGFGFQPQHF. The CDR3, as DNA: TGTGCCAGCAGTGGTTTCGGTTTCCAGCCCCAGCATTTT.

The chain is built from TRBV7-2 and TRBJ1-1, with D unclear. Germline-derived CDR1 and CDR2 are SGHTA and FQGNSA. This CDR3 spans 15 amino acids. Deletions cut 3 bases from V and 0 bases from J, with 11 bases between. In nucleotides, the CDR3 is TGTGCCAGCAGCTTTCCTCTTGTTCTGAACACTGAAGCTTTCTTT. Its protein is CASSFPLVLNTEAFF.

The chain combines TRBV18 with TRBJ1-3; TRBD1 is a possible D gene (6 bases). The CDR3 has 17 amino acids. V shed 3 bases and J shed 0 bases, with 15 bases lying between them. Germline assignment: CDR1 KGHSH and CDR2 LQKENI. CDR3 loop: CASSPPGGADSGNTIYF. DNA of the CDR3: TGTGCCAGCTCACCTCCTGGGGGGGCCGACTCTGGAAACACCATATATTTT.

This clone was seen a single time. This chain connects TRBV6-2 or TRBV6-3 to TRBJ2-5; TRBD2 matches at 15 bases. Germline lookup yields CDR1 MNHEY and CDR2 SVGEGT. The CDR3 length is 19 residues. Trimming took 6 bases from V and 4 from J; bases not matched to a gene: 15. The CDR3 DNA reads as TGTGCCAGCAGCGGACCGCTGGGACTAGCGGGAGGAAGGAGAGAGACCCAGTACTTC. It encodes CASSGPLGLAGGRRETQYF.

V and J are TRBV18 and TRBJ2-1; weak D call: TRBD2 (6 bases). Germline V gives CDR1 KGHSH, CDR2 LQKENI. Deletions cut 5 bases from V and 0 bases from J, with 11 bases between. This CDR3 contains 15 residues. CDR3 loop: CASSGAGFSYNEQFF. The CDR3 nucleotides read TGTGCCAGCTCAGGGGCGGGATTCTCCTACAATGAGCAGTTCTTC.

This rearrangement joins TRBV24-1 to TRBJ2-1; a weak D match, TRBD1 (5 bases). The germline V gene has CDR1 KGHDR and CDR2 SFDVKD. With 4 bases removed from V and 7 bases from J, the gap between germline ends came to 10 bases. CDR3 length: 13 residues. CDR3 region: CATSDPQGNEQFF. The CDR3 DNA sequence: TGTGCCACCAGTGACCCCCAGGGTAATGAGCAGTTCTTC.

The J gene is TRBJ1-6, the V gene TRBV6-6, with D perhaps matching TRBD1 (6 bases). The V gene's germline CDR1 is MNHNY and CDR2 SVGAGI (reference sequence). V lost 2 bases and J 2 bases, leaving 10 bases between the germline ends. The CDR3 is 16 amino acids. Here the CDR3 DNA reads TGTGCCAGCAGTTACCCCACAGGGACCTATAATTCACCCCTCCACTTT. Its protein is CASSYPTGTYNSPLHF.

V and J are TRBV2 and TRBJ1-5; weak D call: TRBD1 (5 bases). This CDR3 has 13 amino acids. V was pared by 7 bases and J by 4 bases, with 11 bases between. Germline loops: CDR1 SNHLY, CDR2 FYNNEI. CDR3: CASKLDRNQPQHF. The CDR3 region has the DNA TGTGCCAGCAAGCTCGACAGAAATCAGCCCCAGCATTTT.

This clone was seen more than once but under ten times. The V gene is TRBV29-1, the J gene TRBJ2-5, with D unresolved. In germline, CDR1 is SQVTM, CDR2 ANQGSEA. Trimming removed 7 bases at V and 5 bases at J, with 14 bases between. The CDR3 has 12 amino acids. CDR3 in amino acids: CSGEVYGETQYF. DNA for the CDR3: TGCAGCGGCGAGGTTTATGGGGAGACCCAGTACTTC.

The chain links TRBV28 to TRBJ1-2; D is unclear. The V gene lost 3 bases and the J gene lost 7 bases, with 9 bases spanning the gap. Germline values: CDR1 MDHEN, CDR2 SYDVKM. This CDR3 is 12 amino acids long. The CDR3 is CASSFRGSGYTF. The CDR3 region has the DNA TGTGCCAGCAGTTTCCGGGGTTCTGGCTACACCTTC.

The V call is TRBV12-3 or TRBV12-4, the J call TRBJ1-6; 7 bases align to TRBD1. With 5 bases clipped from V and 9 bases from J, the junction kept 4 bases outside the gene matches. CDR3 length equals 13 residues. The CDR3 loop reads CASSIGTASPLHF. CDR3 bases: TGTGCCAGCAGTATTGGGACAGCTTCACCCCTCCACTTT.

The V gene is TRBV5-6, the J gene TRBJ2-6; 7 positions agree with TRBD1. This CDR3 is 15 amino acids long. V was pared by 4 bases and J by 2 bases, with 3 bases of the junction left unmatched. Germline assignment: CDR1 SGHDT and CDR2 YYEEEE. The CDR3 coding sequence is TGTGCCAGCAGCCTGCAGGGGGCTGGGGCCAACGTCCTGACTTTC. This gives the protein CASSLQGAGANVLTF.

The chain carries TRBV7-9 and TRBJ2-3; TRBD2 matches 8 bases. Germline V gives CDR1 SEHNR, CDR2 FQNEAQ (reference sequence). This CDR3 is 14 amino acids long. CDR3 in amino acids: CTSGRGGSTDTQYF. CDR3 nucleotide sequence: TGTACGAGCGGGAGAGGTGGGAGCACAGATACGCAGTATTTT.